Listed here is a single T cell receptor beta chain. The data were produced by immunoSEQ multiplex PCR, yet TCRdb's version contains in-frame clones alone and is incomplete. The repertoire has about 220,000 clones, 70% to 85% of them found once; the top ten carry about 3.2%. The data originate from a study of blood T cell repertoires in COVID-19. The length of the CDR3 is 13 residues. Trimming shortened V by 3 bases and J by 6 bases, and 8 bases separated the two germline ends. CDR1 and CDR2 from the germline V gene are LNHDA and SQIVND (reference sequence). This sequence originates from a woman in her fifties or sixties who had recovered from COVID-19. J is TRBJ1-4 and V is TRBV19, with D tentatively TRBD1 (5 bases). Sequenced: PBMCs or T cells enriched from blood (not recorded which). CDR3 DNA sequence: TGTGCCAGTAGTATGGCGGGGCATGAAAAACTGTTTTTT. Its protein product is CASSMAGHEKLFF. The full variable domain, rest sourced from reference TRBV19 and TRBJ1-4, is DGGITQSPKYLFRKEGQNVTLSCEQNLNHDAMYWYRQDPGQGLRLIYYSQIVNDFQKGDIAEGYSVSREKKESFPLTVTSAQKNPTAFYLCASSMAGHEKLFFGSGTQLSVL.